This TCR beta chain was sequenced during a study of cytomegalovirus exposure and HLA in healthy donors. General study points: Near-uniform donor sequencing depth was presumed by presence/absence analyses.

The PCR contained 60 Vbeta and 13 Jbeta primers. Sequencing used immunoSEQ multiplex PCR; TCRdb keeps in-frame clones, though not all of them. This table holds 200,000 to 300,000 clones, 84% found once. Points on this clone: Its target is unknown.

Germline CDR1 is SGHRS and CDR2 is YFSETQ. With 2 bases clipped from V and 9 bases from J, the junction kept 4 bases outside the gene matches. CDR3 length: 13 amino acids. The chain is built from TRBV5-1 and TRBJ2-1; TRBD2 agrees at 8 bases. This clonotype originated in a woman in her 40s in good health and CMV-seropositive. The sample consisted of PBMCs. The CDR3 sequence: CASSLPGLGEQFF. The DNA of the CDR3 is TGCGCCAGCAGCTTACCGGGACTAGGTGAGCAGTTCTTC.